This T cell receptor beta chain came from a study of T cell clonotyping in hematopoietic cell transplantation. Background on the study: Pretransplant recipient samples were taken after cytoreduction. Study-wide results and limits: Few recipient clonotypes overlapped donors; over 95% were de novo at given depth. CD4 and CD8 repertoire contributions could not be separated without sorting.

Clones were sequenced by immunoSEQ multiplex PCR, and TCRdb holds only the in-frame ones, with some missing. The sample lists about 38,000 clones; 85% to 95% were seen once. On this clone itself: Its antigen is still unknown.

Germline values: CDR1 SEHNR, CDR2 FQNEAQ (reference sequence). The CDR3 sequence is 14 residues long. V lost 6 bases and J 2 bases, leaving 11 bases between the germline ends. Time point specified: recipient sample about 28 days before transplant, after cytoreduction. The sample in question was peripheral blood mononuclear cells, obtained before stem cell transplant. The V gene is TRBV7-9, the J gene TRBJ2-1; maybe TRBD2 (6 bases). This clonotype originated in a man aged 40-50 years with chronic myeloid leukemia. Some clones in this sample may be carry-over from other donors' samples. The DNA for the CDR3 is TGTGCCAGCAGACGGGGGAGCCCCTACAATGAGCAGTTCTTC. Translation gives CASRRGSPYNEQFF. Filled out from reference TRBV7-9 and TRBJ2-1, the complete variable domain reads DTGVSQNPRHKITKRGQNVTFRCDPISEHNRLYWYRQTLGQGPEFLTYFQNEAQLEKSRLLSDRFSAERPKGSFSTLEIQRTEQGDSAMYLCASRRGSPYNEQFFGPGTRLTVL.